This T cell receptor beta chain was found in a study of human versus mouse CDR3 diversity and MHC coevolution. Here immunoSEQ multiplex PCR was the method, and the copy in TCRdb shows in-frame clones only, minus some. The top ten clones hold about 1.4% of a sample with roughly 86,000 clones, around 93% of them seen once. Trimming took 0 bases from V and 5 from J, leaving 19 bases between them. From germline, CDR1 is LGHNT and CDR2 FRNRAP. The CDR3 loop spans 17 amino acids. The sample was naive CD4+ T cells from blood. This sample's subset: CD45RO-negative CD62L-positive naive CD4 T cells. The chain is built from TRBV12-5 and TRBJ1-2; possibly TRBD1 for D (5 bases). This TCR was recovered from a person aged 30-69 years in good health. As DNA, the CDR3 is TGTGCTAGTGGTTTGGTATCCTCGGGGGTCGGGGGTTATGGCTACACCTTC. Its protein product is CASGLVSSGVGGYGYTF.